This T cell receptor (beta chain) came from a study of T cells in localized non-small cell lung cancer. Study-level findings and limits: A higher density of T cells in blood coincided with extended overall survival. The highest T cell clonality was in uninvolved adjacent lung, above tumor. In adjacent lung appeared a median roughly 56 of the top 100 tumor clones.

The CDR3 extends over 15 amino acids. In germline, CDR1 is SGHAT, CDR2 FQNNGV. Trimming cost V 1 base and J 2 bases; bases outside gene matches: 4. Points on this clone: Antigen: not known.

Generated by immunoSEQ multiplex PCR, the TCRdb table keeps only in-frame clones and is missing some. Of tens of thousands of clones listed, about 80% were seen once; the top ten hold 16%. This sample comprised peripheral blood, obtained before any cancer treatment. The source of this sequence is a male donor at least 60 years old with stage III squamous cell lung carcinoma. The chain recombines TRBV11-2 with TRBJ2-5; 7 bases match TRBD2. The CDR3 bases are TGTGCCAGCAGCTTAGTGGGGGGGGAACAAGAGACCCAGTACTTC. This gives the protein CASSLVGGEQETQYF.